One and the same sample provided the 18 T cell receptor beta chains below, sequenced in a study of T cells in Graves' hyperthyroidism and ophthalmopathy. RNA transcripts provided the source from which TCR beta CDR3 regions were amplified. Researchers ran a first-round RT-PCR on the TCR CDR3 using the HTBI primer set. From the multiplex PCR reads, TCRdb called clonotypes with MiXCR, one entry per CDR3 protein. Found here are around 440,000 distinct CDR3 sequences, about a sixth of them singletons; the top ten hold around 7.3%. Sequenced input: blood. The receptors derive from a woman in her late teens or twenties with Graves' hyperthyroidism.

This clonotype was counted only a few times. The CDR3 protein is CASSPRDYIRSSYEQYF. CDR3 DNA: TGTGCCAGCTCACCACGAGACTACATTAGGAGCTCCTACGAGCAGTACTTC. This chain connects TRBV18 to TRBJ2-7; tentative D call: TRBD2 (5 bases). Germline loops: CDR1 KGHSH, CDR2 LQKENI. V lost 1 base to trimming and J lost 0 bases, with 16 bases between them. This CDR3 contains 17 residues. The full variable domain, with the rest looked up from reference TRBV18 and TRBJ2-7, is NAGVMQNPRHLVRRRGQEARLRCSPMKGHSHVYWYRQLPEEGLKFMVYLQKENIIDESGMPKERFSAEFPKEGPSILRIQQVVRGDSAAYFCASSPRDYIRSSYEQYFGPGTRLTVT.

This clonotype was seen once. The V call is TRBV6-1, the J call TRBJ2-4; a possible D gene is TRBD2 (6 bases). V gave up 5 bases and J gave up 6 bases, with 17 bases separating them. The CDR3 is 15 amino acids. Germline V gives CDR1 MNHNS, CDR2 SASEGT. CDR3 bases: TGTGCCAGCAGTAACCCTGACGGGGGACTAAACATTCAGTACTTC. Protein product: CASSNPDGGLNIQYF.

This clonotype was recorded at least ten times. The chain carries TRBV12-3 or TRBV12-4 and TRBJ1-2, with a tentative D call TRBD1 (6 bases). Deletions cut 6 bases from V and 5 bases from J, with 19 bases between. The CDR3 is 15 residues long. The CDR3 coding sequence is TGTGCCAGCAGCCACAATCCTCGGGGGGCTTATGGCTACACCTTC. Translating it yields CASSHNPRGAYGYTF.

This clonotype was seen ten or more times. The chain links TRBV7-8 to TRBJ2-3; D is unresolved. This CDR3 is built from 15 residues. The V gene lost 1 base and the J gene lost 1 base, with 9 bases spanning the gap. CDR1 is SGHVS, CDR2 FQNEAQ, per germline. The DNA for the CDR3 is TGTGCCAGCAGCTTAGGGGTAAGGGGCACAGATACGCAGTATTTT. Protein: CASSLGVRGTDTQYF.

This clonotype was seen at least ten times. The chain employs TRBV6-5 and TRBJ1-1; 7 nucleotides match TRBD1. V dropped 0 bases and J dropped 11; count of bases not matched to a gene: 0. The CDR3 length is 11 residues. Germline CDR1 reads MNHEY; CDR2 reads SVGAGI. CDR3 sequence (DNA): TGTGCCAGCAGTTACTCGACAGGGGCTTTCTTT. Its translation is CASSYSTGAFF.

This clonotype was seen ten or more times. The CDR3 is CASSFGTGREKLFF. DNA for the CDR3: TGTGCCAGCAGCTTCGGGACAGGGAGAGAAAAACTGTTTTTT. V usage is TRBV13 and J usage is TRBJ1-4; 9 bases agree with TRBD1. The CDR3 extends over 14 amino acids. V trimming: 3 bases; J trimming: 8 bases; junction bases outside the gene matches: 4. Germline V CDR1 and CDR2: PRHDT, FYEKMQ (reference sequence).

This clonotype was picked up many times. V and J are TRBV7-2 and TRBJ2-5; TRBD2 matches 10 bases. The CDR3 runs 17 residues. J was trimmed by 5 bases and V by 5 bases; bases with no gene match: 14. Germline values: CDR1 SGHTA, CDR2 FQGNSA. This CDR3 reads CASSAGASGRAGETQYF. Here the CDR3 DNA reads TGTGCCAGCAGCGCAGGGGCCAGCGGGAGGGCCGGGGAGACCCAGTACTTC.

In its sample, this clonotype was seen many times. The chain is built from TRBV6-1 and TRBJ1-2; TRBD1 aligns across 12 bases. V shed 3 bases and J 8 bases; nucleotides not matched to a gene: 19. Per germline, CDR1 MNHNS and CDR2 SASEGT. The CDR3 covers 19 residues. CDR3 coding DNA: TGTGCCAGCAGTGACCCGACCGGGACAGGGGGCGTTCTTTTGAGAGGCTACACCTTC. Encoded protein: CASSDPTGTGGVLLRGYTF.

At least ten counts were recorded for this clonotype. The chain recombines TRBV27 with TRBJ1-6, with 8 bases aligning to TRBD1. This CDR3 comprises 14 residues. Losses at the gene ends were 4 bases for V and 10 bases for J; bases not matched to a gene: 6. Germline V lookup: CDR1 MNHEY, CDR2 SMNVEV (reference sequence). The DNA for the CDR3 is TGTGCCAGCAGTTATGGACAGGGTAGCTCACCCCTCCACTTT. Protein product: CASSYGQGSSPLHF.

The table lists this clonotype with many counts. The gene calls are TRBV28 and TRBJ1-4; no firm D call. The CDR3 runs 15 residues. The germline gives CDR1 MDHEN, CDR2 SYDVKM. The V gene lost 8 bases and the J gene lost 5 bases, with 18 bases spanning the gap. The DNA for the CDR3 is TGTGCCAGCGCCAGGACGAACAACCCGAATGAAAAACTGTTTTTT. Amino acids: CASARTNNPNEKLFF.

In this sample, this clonotype turned up a few times. V is TRBV6-1 and J is TRBJ1-6; TRBD1 might be the D (5 bases). V was cut by 6 bases and J by 7 bases, with 19 bases left in between. CDR1 is MNHNS and CDR2 is SASEGT in the germline V gene. This CDR3 comprises 16 residues. The CDR3 bases are TGTGCCAGCAGGGATCACGGGACCCCAGGGAATTCACCCCTCCACTTT. Amino acid sequence: CASRDHGTPGNSPLHF.

The table lists this clonotype with many counts. The chain has TRBV30 and TRBJ1-5, with unresolved D. CDR3 length: 13 residues. V was trimmed by 2 bases and J by 3 bases, leaving 8 bases between them. Germline V lookup: CDR1 GTSNPN, CDR2 SVGIG (reference sequence). The CDR3 here is CAWSHYTNQPQHF. As DNA, the CDR3 is TGTGCCTGGAGTCACTACACCAATCAGCCCCAGCATTTT.

In this sample, this clonotype turned up many times. The chain couples TRBV12-3 or TRBV12-4 to TRBJ2-2, with 7 bases fitting TRBD2. The CDR3 covers 17 residues. Losses at the gene ends were 6 bases for V and 7 bases for J; bases not matched to a gene: 17. Here the CDR3 reads CASSSVGREGPLGELFF. CDR3 DNA: TGTGCCAGCAGCTCCGTGGGGAGGGAGGGCCCTCTCGGGGAGCTGTTTTTT.

This clonotype was detected ten times or more. The chain recombines TRBV27 with TRBJ2-3; TRBD1 agrees at 10 bases. The V gene end was trimmed by 3 bases and the J gene end by 3 bases; junction bases not matched to a gene: 12. Germline lookup yields CDR1 MNHEY and CDR2 SMNVEV (reference sequence). This CDR3 is built from 18 residues. CDR3 bases: TGTGCCAGCAGTTTCCTTCGGCCGGGACAGGGGAAAACAGATACGCAGTATTTT. Its translation: CASSFLRPGQGKTDTQYF.

This sequence joins TRBV4-2 and TRBJ2-2; the match to TRBD2 covers 7 bases. Germline values: CDR1 LGHNA, CDR2 YNFKEQ. The V segment lost 0 bases and the J segment 5 bases; nucleotides outside the gene matches: 6. The CDR3 spans 16 residues. CDR3 loop: CASSQERLAETGELFF. The CDR3 DNA is TGTGCCAGCAGCCAAGAGCGGCTAGCGGAGACCGGGGAGCTGTTTTTT.

Regarding this clonotype: This may stem from a read error, because a much larger clone lies one nucleotide away. The chain uses TRBV28 and TRBJ1-5; a possible D gene is TRBD1 (6 bases). The CDR3 is 13 residues long. Germline CDR1 is MDHEN and CDR2 is SYDVKM. V was clipped by 6 bases and J by 11 bases, with 17 bases between them. CDR3 residues: CASSGDLRGAQHF. The CDR3, as DNA: TGTGCCAGCAGCGGCGACCTTAGGGGGGCCCAGCATTTT.

The chain carries TRBV20-1 and TRBJ1-6; D is unresolved. Germline V CDR1 and CDR2: DFQATT, SNEGSKA (reference sequence). Trimming removed 0 bases from V and 5 bases from J, with 11 bases in between. This CDR3 spans 15 amino acids. The CDR3 spells CSARDMGTNNSPLHF. CDR3 bases: TGCAGTGCTAGAGATATGGGAACCAATAATTCACCCCTCCACTTT.

This clonotype was seen only a few times. This chain connects TRBV9 to TRBJ1-3; 7 positions agree with TRBD1. This CDR3 has 16 amino acids. The junction had 6 bases not matched to a gene; V was cut back by 3 bases and J by 0 bases. Germline values: CDR1 SGDLS, CDR2 YYNGEE. The CDR3 coding sequence is TGTGCCAGCAGCGGACGGACAGGAACCTCTGGAAACACCATATATTTT. Translating it yields CASSGRTGTSGNTIYF. Variable domain in full (rest from reference TRBV9 and TRBJ1-3): DSGVTQTPKHLITATGQRVTLRCSPRSGDLSVYWYQQSLDQGLQFLIQYYNGEERAKGNILERFSAQQFPDLHSELNLSSLELGDSALYFCASSGRTGTSGNTIYFGEGSWLTVV.